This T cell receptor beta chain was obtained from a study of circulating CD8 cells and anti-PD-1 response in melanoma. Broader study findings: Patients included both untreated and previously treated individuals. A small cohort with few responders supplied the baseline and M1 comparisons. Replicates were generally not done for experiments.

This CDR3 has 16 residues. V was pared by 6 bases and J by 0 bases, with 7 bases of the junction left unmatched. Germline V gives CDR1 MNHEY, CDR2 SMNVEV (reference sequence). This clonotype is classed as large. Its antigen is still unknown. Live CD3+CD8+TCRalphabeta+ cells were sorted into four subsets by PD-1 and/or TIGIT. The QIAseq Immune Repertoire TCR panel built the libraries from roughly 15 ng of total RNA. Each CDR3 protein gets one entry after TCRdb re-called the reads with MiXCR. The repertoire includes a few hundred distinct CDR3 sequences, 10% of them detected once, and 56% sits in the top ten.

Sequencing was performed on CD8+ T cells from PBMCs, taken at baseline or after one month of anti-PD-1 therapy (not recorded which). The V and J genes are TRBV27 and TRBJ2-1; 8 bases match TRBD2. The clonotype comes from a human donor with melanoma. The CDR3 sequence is CASRIIAGSSYNEQFF. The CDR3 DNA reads TGTGCCAGCAGGATTATAGCGGGAAGCTCCTACAATGAGCAGTTCTTC.